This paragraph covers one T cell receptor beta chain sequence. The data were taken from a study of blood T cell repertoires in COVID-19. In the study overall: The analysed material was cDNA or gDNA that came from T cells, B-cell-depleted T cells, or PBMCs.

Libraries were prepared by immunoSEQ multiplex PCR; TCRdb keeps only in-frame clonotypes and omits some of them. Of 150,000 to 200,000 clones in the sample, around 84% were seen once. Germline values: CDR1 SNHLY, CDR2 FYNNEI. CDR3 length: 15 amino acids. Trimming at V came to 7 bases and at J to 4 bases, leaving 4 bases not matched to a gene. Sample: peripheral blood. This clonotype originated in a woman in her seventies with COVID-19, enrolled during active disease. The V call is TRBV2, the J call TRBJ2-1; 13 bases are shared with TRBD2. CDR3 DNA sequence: TGTGCCAGCAAAGGACTAGCGGGGGTGTACAATGAGCAGTTCTTC. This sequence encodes CASKGLAGVYNEQFF.